Below, one TCR beta chain is given with its context. Its antigen is currently unknown. The data derive from a study of early T cells in non-severe SARS-CoV-2 infection. Study background: The sequenced material was bulk RNA from unsorted whole blood, and its chains were unpaired. Study-level points and caveats: Matching with VDJdb favored anti-spike CD8 responses (missing private and CD4 specificities).

Unique molecular identifiers tagged individual cDNA molecules. TCRdb ran MiXCR on the 5' RACE reads and lists one entry per CDR3 protein. This sample has tens of thousands of distinct CDR3 sequences, with about 5.3% found just once. V lost 4 bases and J lost 1, with 10 bases in between. Germline V lookup: CDR1 SEHNR, CDR2 FQNEAQ (reference sequence). The CDR3 has 14 amino acids. This clonotype was obtained from an adult who was a healthcare worker with PCR-confirmed SARS-CoV-2 infection or an uninfected control (not recorded which). This chain connects TRBV7-9 to TRBJ1-1; D is unresolved. The input for sequencing was whole blood, taken at baseline. The CDR3 loop is CASSWGGSNTEAFF. For the CDR3, the DNA is TGTGCCAGCAGCTGGGGAGGATCGAACACTGAAGCTTTCTTT.